The rows below give T cell receptor beta chains drawn from one sample of a study of spatial heterogeneity in lung cancer. TCRdb re-analysed the 5' RACE reads in MiXCR, keeping a single row per CDR3 protein. The data show approximately 49,000 distinct CDR3 sequences, approximately 5% seen once. The material sequenced was PBMCs, taken at surgery. The receptor set was obtained from a male donor with early-stage non-small cell lung cancer. The CDR3 runs from the conserved cysteine through the conserved F or W. The D gene is left open where the match is weak. Some rows mark clone size as missing; the rest say once, few, many or name a class of expanded clone.

abundance	v_gene	d_gene	j_gene	CDR3aa	CDR3nt
many	TRBV6-1	TRBD2	TRBJ2-2	CASIGGRSTGELFF	TGTGCCAGCATTGGCGGGAGGAGCACCGGGGAGCTGTTTTTT
few	TRBV6-6	-	TRBJ2-1	CASTLRDPLGNEQFF	TGTGCCAGCACCCTACGGGACCCCCTCGGCAATGAGCAGTTCTTC
few	TRBV7-9	-	TRBJ2-2	CASSLWQGQSTGELFF	TGTGCCAGCAGCTTATGGCAGGGTCAATCCACCGGGGAGCTGTTTTTT
many	TRBV7-2	TRBD1	TRBJ2-2	CASSPGQGFKLFF	TGTGCCAGCAGCCCGGGACAGGGATTTAAACTGTTTTTT
many	TRBV25-1	-	TRBJ2-1	CASSEYPARTTYNEQFF	TGTGCCAGCAGTGAATATCCCGCCCGTACGACCTACAATGAGCAGTTCTTC
many	TRBV6-2/TRBV6-3	-	TRBJ2-5	CASRKDGLPRQETQYF	TGTGCCAGCAGAAAAGACGGACTACCGAGGCAAGAGACCCAGTACTTC
-	TRBV27	-	TRBJ1-2	CASSLTDPRRYGYTF	TGTGCCAGCAGTTTGACGGACCCCCGGAGGTATGGCTACACCTTC
many	TRBV5-5	-	TRBJ1-4	CASSLVPSQEKLFF	TGTGCCAGCAGCTTGGTACCAAGTCAGGAAAAACTGTTTTTT
many	TRBV29-1	TRBD1	TRBJ2-7	CSVEGDSYEQYF	TGCAGCGTTGAAGGGGACAGCTACGAGCAGTACTTC
many	TRBV19	TRBD2	TRBJ2-1	CASSDWSGRADEQFF	TGTGCCAGTAGCGACTGGAGCGGGAGGGCGGATGAGCAGTTCTTC
many	TRBV6-6	TRBD2	TRBJ2-5	CASSYLAGVGGETQYF	TGTGCCAGCAGTTACCTAGCGGGAGTGGGGGGAGAGACCCAGTACTTC
many	TRBV19	TRBD1	TRBJ1-4	CASSFKQGEEKLFF	TGTGCCAGTAGTTTCAAGCAGGGGGAGGAAAAACTGTTTTTT
-	TRBV20-1	-	TRBJ2-1	CSARGVSGRYEQFF	TGCAGTGCTAGAGGGGTTTCGGGACGTTATGAGCAGTTCTTC
once	TRBV20-1	-	TRBJ2-5	CSASEPNVETQYF	TGCAGTGCTAGCGAGCCTAATGTGGAGACCCAGTACTTC
many	TRBV19	-	TRBJ2-2	CASSPNAQTGELFF	TGTGCCAGTAGTCCGAATGCCCAGACCGGGGAGCTGTTTTTT
-	TRBV11-2	-	TRBJ1-1	CASSLDTVMNTEAFF	TGTGCCAGCAGCTTAGATACGGTCATGAACACTGAAGCTTTCTTT
many	TRBV6-2/TRBV6-3	-	TRBJ2-7	CASSYRYRKGYEQYF	TGTGCCAGCAGTTACCGATACAGGAAAGGCTACGAGCAGTACTTC
many	TRBV28	TRBD1	TRBJ2-3	CASSPTGRQDTQYF	TGTGCCAGCAGTCCGACAGGGCGACAAGATACGCAGTATTTT
many	TRBV20-1	TRBD1	TRBJ2-2	CSARDDRAEGVWGAGELFF	TGCAGTGCTAGAGACGACAGGGCGGAAGGCGTCTGGGGTGCCGGGGAGCTGTTTTTT
many	TRBV10-3	-	TRBJ2-3	CAISPSGGRDTQYF	TGTGCCATCAGCCCTAGTGGGGGGCGGGATACGCAGTATTTT
many	TRBV3-1	TRBD2	TRBJ2-2	CASSPSSGRVGELFF	TGTGCCAGCAGCCCTTCTAGCGGAAGGGTCGGGGAGCTGTTTTTT
many	TRBV7-2	TRBD1	TRBJ1-5	CASSGQGVIQPQHF	TGTGCCAGCAGCGGACAGGGGGTCATCCAGCCCCAGCATTTT
-	TRBV27	TRBD2	TRBJ2-1	CASSPAGAGRNEQFF	TGTGCCAGCAGTCCAGCGGGAGCTGGTAGGAATGAGCAGTTCTTC
many	TRBV5-8	TRBD1	TRBJ2-2	CASSFDRVYTGELFF	TGTGCCAGCAGCTTTGACAGGGTGTACACCGGGGAGCTGTTTTTT
many	TRBV9	-	TRBJ2-2	CASSVVGAGELFF	TGTGCCAGCAGCGTAGTTGGGGCCGGGGAGCTGTTTTTT
many	TRBV28	TRBD2	TRBJ2-1	CASSPILAGGYNEQFF	TGTGCCAGCAGTCCAATACTAGCGGGAGGATACAATGAGCAGTTCTTC
few	TRBV28	-	TRBJ1-6	CASRPGVGDSPLHF	TGTGCCAGCAGACCAGGGGTGGGTGATTCACCCCTCCACTTT